The 3 T cell receptor beta chains presented below share a single source sample, sequenced in a study of blood T cells in healthy people across ages. Next came a second PCR, run for roughly 6 to 11 cycles, which used a sample-barcoded 5' primer along with a J-beta primer mix. A single record per CDR3 protein comes from TCRdb applying MiXCR to the 5' RACE reads. The data hold 1,100,000 or so distinct CDR3 sequences, with 35% to 55% observed a single time. Sequences were obtained from blood. These receptors all stem from a woman aged 55-75 years in good health.

This CDR3 is CSARPRTSENEQFF. As DNA, the CDR3 is TGCAGTGCTAGACCCCGCACTAGCGAAAATGAGCAGTTCTTC. This sequence joins TRBV20-1 and TRBJ2-1; 7 bases agree with TRBD2. Germline V gene lookup returns CDR1 DFQATT and CDR2 SNEGSKA (reference sequence). Trimming removed 2 bases from V and 7 bases from J; junction bases left unmatched: 8. This CDR3 region has 14 residues.

The chain is built from TRBV6-1 and TRBJ1-4; a weak D match, TRBD1 (6 bases). Germline-derived CDR1 and CDR2 are MNHNS and SASEGT. The CDR3 is 17 residues long. With 1 base removed from V and 7 bases from J, the gap between germline ends came to 19 bases. CDR3 DNA: TGTGCCAGCAGTGAAGGATTGACAGGTGCCAGGTCTGAAAAACTGTTTTTT. Protein: CASSEGLTGARSEKLFF.

This clonotype was seen more than once but under ten times. J is TRBJ2-7 and V is TRBV13; 7 bases fit TRBD1. Germline trimming cut 5 bases from V and 5 bases from J; bases unmatched to any gene: 9. CDR1 is PRHDT, CDR2 FYEKMQ, per germline (reference sequence). CDR3 size: 14 residues. The CDR3: CASSEQTGSDEQYF. The CDR3 nucleotides read TGTGCCAGCAGCGAACAGACAGGGAGCGACGAGCAGTACTTC. Full variable domain (missing parts from reference TRBV13 and TRBJ2-7): AAGVIQSPRHLIKEKRETATLKCYPIPRHDTVYWYQQGPGQDPQFLISFYEKMQSDKGSIPDRFSAQQFSDYHSELNMSSLELGDSALYFCASSEQTGSDEQYFGPGTRLTVT.